The 10 T cell receptor beta chains presented below share a single source sample, sequenced in a study of control samples from healthy donors and cancer patients. TCRdb keeps only in-frame clones here, not all; method: immunoSEQ multiplex PCR. The sample consists of roughly 100,000 clones, approximately 90% of them appearing once. The sequenced sample was blood. Receptor source: a woman in her twenties or thirties in good health.

This rearrangement joins TRBV6-5 to TRBJ1-5, with D uncertain. Trimming took 6 bases from V and 7 from J, leaving 16 bases between them. CDR3 length equals 14 residues. Germline V gene data show CDR1 as MNHEY and CDR2 as SVGAGI. The CDR3 protein is CASRDGHSDQPQHF. CDR3 DNA sequence: TGTGCCAGCAGAGATGGGCACAGCGACCAGCCCCAGCATTTT.

J is TRBJ1-1 and V is TRBV6-1; no clear D. Germline V gene sequence: CDR1 MNHNS, CDR2 SASEGT. V dropped 2 bases and J dropped 3 bases, with 13 bases sitting between them. The CDR3 covers 15 residues. The CDR3 loop is CASSETRTAYTEAFF. Here the CDR3 DNA reads TGTGCCAGCAGTGAAACCCGGACGGCCTACACTGAAGCTTTCTTT.

This sequence joins TRBV3-1 (or the pseudogene TRBV3-2) and TRBJ1-5; D is uncertain. The CDR3 consists of 11 residues. Trimming pared 3 bases from V and 13 bases from J, leaving 10 bases between. The germline V gene encodes CDR1 LGHDT and CDR2 YNNKEL (reference sequence). This CDR3 is CASSQGSSQHF. CDR3 bases: TGTGCCAGCAGCCAGGGGTCCTCTCAGCATTTT.

The chain carries TRBV6-1 and TRBJ1-1, with a weak D call TRBD1 (6 bases). The V and J ends lost 0 bases and 0 bases respectively, with 14 bases between them. The CDR3 extends over 17 amino acids. Germline loops: CDR1 MNHNS, CDR2 SASEGT. CDR3 amino acids: CASSEAGGAGMNTEAFF. DNA for the CDR3: TGTGCCAGCAGTGAAGCCGGGGGGGCAGGGATGAACACTGAAGCTTTCTTT.

The rearrangement uses TRBV3-1 (or the pseudogene TRBV3-2) and TRBJ2-7; D may be TRBD2 (6 bases). Trimming shortened V by 0 bases and J by 6 bases, and 12 bases separated the two germline ends. Germline V CDR1 and CDR2: LGHDT, YNNKEL (reference sequence). The CDR3 spans 14 residues. CDR3 sequence (DNA): TGTGCCAGCAGCCAAGATGATGGGAGGCGCGAGCAGTACTTC. Translation: CASSQDDGRREQYF.

The chain uses TRBV7-2 and TRBJ2-5; possible D gene TRBD2, 5 bases. CDR3 size: 15 residues. V was pared by 3 bases and J by 2 bases, with 13 bases between. Germline V gives CDR1 SGHTA, CDR2 FQGNSA. CDR3 nucleotide sequence: TGTGCCAGCAGCTTGGGAGCGACCCGACAAGAGACCCAGTACTTC. This translates into CASSLGATRQETQYF.

The rearrangement uses TRBV23-1 and TRBJ2-7; unclear D gene. TRBV23-1 belongs to the ORF category, with a function that is uncertain. Trimming left V 0 bases short and J 0 bases short, with 9 bases between. The CDR3 loop spans 15 amino acids. The CDR3 sequence: CASSQSLWVSYEQYF. CDR3 nucleotide sequence: TGCGCCAGCAGTCAATCGCTTTGGGTCTCCTACGAGCAGTACTTC.

The DNA of the CDR3 is TGTGCCAGCAGCCTGGGACAGATGGCCCGAGAGACCCAGTACTTC. This codes for CASSLGQMARETQYF. The genes are TRBV11-2 and TRBJ2-5; TRBD1 matches at 7 bases. In germline, CDR1 is SGHAT, CDR2 FQNNGV. J lost 4 bases, V lost 5 bases, and 10 bases had no gene match. This CDR3 spans 15 amino acids.

This sequence joins TRBV7-9 and TRBJ1-6; unclear D gene. There are 14 residues in the CDR3. V lost 5 bases and J 9 bases, leaving 14 bases between the germline ends. CDR1 SEHNR and CDR2 FQNEAQ come from the germline V gene (reference sequence). The CDR3 spells CASSVGGVGSPLHF. The DNA for the CDR3 is TGTGCCAGCAGCGTCGGTGGGGTGGGTTCACCCCTCCACTTT.

The chain links TRBV7-9 to TRBJ1-1; 10 nucleotides align to TRBD1. The V gene end was trimmed by 5 bases and the J gene end by 4 bases; junction bases not matched to a gene: 10. This CDR3 region has 16 residues. CDR1 and CDR2 from the germline V gene are SEHNR and FQNEAQ (reference sequence). The CDR3 is CASSPTSGQGITEAFF. The CDR3 DNA reads as TGTGCCAGCAGCCCCACTTCGGGACAGGGGATCACTGAAGCTTTCTTT.